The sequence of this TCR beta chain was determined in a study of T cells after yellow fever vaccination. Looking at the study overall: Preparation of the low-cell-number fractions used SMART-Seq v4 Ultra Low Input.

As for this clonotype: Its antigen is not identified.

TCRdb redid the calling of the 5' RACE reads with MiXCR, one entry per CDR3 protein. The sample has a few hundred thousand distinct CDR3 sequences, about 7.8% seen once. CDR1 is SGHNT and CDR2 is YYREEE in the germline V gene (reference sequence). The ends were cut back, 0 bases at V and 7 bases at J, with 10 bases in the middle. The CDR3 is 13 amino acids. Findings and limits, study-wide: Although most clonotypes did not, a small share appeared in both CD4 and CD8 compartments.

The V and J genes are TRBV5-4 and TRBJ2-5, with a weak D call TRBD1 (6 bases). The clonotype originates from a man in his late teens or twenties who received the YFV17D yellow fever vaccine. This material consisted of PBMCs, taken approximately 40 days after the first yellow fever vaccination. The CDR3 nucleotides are TGTGCCAGCAGCTTGGGACAGGCAGGGACCCAGTACTTC. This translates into CASSLGQAGTQYF. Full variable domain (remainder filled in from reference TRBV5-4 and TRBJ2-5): ETGVTQSPTHLIKTRGQQVTLRCSSQSGHNTVSWYQQALGQGPQFIFQYYREEENGRGNFPPRFSGLQFPNYSSELNVNALELDDSALYLCASSLGQAGTQYFGPGTRLLVL.